Shown below are 24 T cell receptor beta chains from a single sample sequenced in a study of read filtering for tumor transcriptome and immune sequencing. This library used roughly 370 ng RNA and molecular barcoded adaptors spanning alpha/delta and beta/gamma chains. One entry per CDR3 protein, called by TCRdb with MiXCR from the reads. The sample has about 86,000 distinct CDR3 sequences, more than 9% seen once; the top ten hold 15%. Sequencing was performed on a population of CD138-negative cells sorted from bone marrow. These receptors all stem from a donor aged 40 or over with multiple myeloma.

This clonotype occurred many times. This chain uses TRBV10-3 with TRBJ2-7; 7 nucleotides agree with TRBD2. The germline V gene has CDR1 ENHRY and CDR2 SYGVKD. This CDR3 has 11 residues. V was clipped by 0 bases and J by 12 bases; unmatched bases: 2. CDR3 sequence: CAISESREWYF. Here the CDR3 DNA reads TGTGCCATCAGTGAGTCGCGGGAGTGGTACTTC.

In this sample, this clonotype turned up many times. This chain links TRBV29-1 with TRBJ2-1; TRBD2 agrees at 16 bases. This CDR3 region has 14 residues. V lost 5 bases, J lost 9 bases, and 4 bases stayed unmatched. The germline V gene has CDR1 SQVTM and CDR2 ANQGSEA. CDR3 DNA sequence: TGCAGCGTTAAGGGACTAGCGGGAGGGGTTGAGCAGTTCTTC. As protein: CSVKGLAGGVEQFF.

The chain employs TRBV6-2 or TRBV6-3 and TRBJ2-1; TRBD2 matches at 10 bases. The CDR3 extends over 14 amino acids. V shed 6 bases and J 7 bases; nucleotides not matched to a gene: 6. Germline CDR1 reads MNHEY; CDR2 reads SVGEGT. In nucleotides, the CDR3 is TGTGCCAGCAGAGGACTAGCGGAGGTAAATGAGCAGTTCTTC. Translation gives CASRGLAEVNEQFF.

As for this clonotype: At one end the junction does not follow the germline gene, possibly because of a read error. This CDR3 is CASSPPGENQPLHF. CDR3 DNA sequence: TGTGCCAGCAGCCCCCCAGGCGAGAATCAGCCCCTGCATTTT. This rearrangement joins TRBV7-9 to TRBJ1-5; the D is unclear. Germline loops: CDR1 SEHNR, CDR2 FQNEAQ (reference sequence). This CDR3 is 14 amino acids long.

This clonotype occurred many times. The chain couples TRBV5-1 to TRBJ2-1, with 8 bases identical to TRBD1. With 4 bases clipped from V and 5 bases from J, the junction kept 5 bases outside the gene matches. The CDR3 runs to 14 residues. Germline values: CDR1 SGHRS, CDR2 YFSETQ. The CDR3 loop reads CASSLQGEDNEQFF. CDR3 in DNA: TGCGCCAGCAGCCTACAGGGGGAAGACAATGAGCAGTTCTTC.

This clonotype was counted at least ten times. The chain is built from TRBV6-2 or TRBV6-3 and TRBJ1-5; possible D gene TRBD1, 5 bases. CDR3 size: 17 residues. Germline-derived CDR1 and CDR2 are MNHEY and SVGEGT. V gave up 0 bases and J gave up 1 base, with 13 bases separating them. The CDR3 nucleotides are TGTGCCAGCAGTTACTCAGGGGATTGGGTAAGCAATCAGCCCCAGCATTTT. It encodes CASSYSGDWVSNQPQHF.

Details on this clonotype: At one end the junction does not follow the germline gene, possibly because of a read error. V usage is TRBV6-1 and J usage is TRBJ2-1, with 10 bases matching TRBD2. This CDR3 contains 16 residues. CDR1 MNHNS and CDR2 SASEGT come from the germline V gene. CDR3 sequence (DNA): TGCGCCAGCAGTGAAACCCAGACTAGCGGGTACAATGAGCAGTTCTTC. It translates to CASSETQTSGYNEQFF.

This clonotype was counted ten times or more. The V call is TRBV12-3 or TRBV12-4, the J call TRBJ2-7; D is possibly TRBD2 (6 bases). The length of the CDR3 is 14 residues. The V and J ends lost 5 bases and 7 bases respectively, with 18 bases between them. The CDR3 sequence is CASSRGRPVSEQYF. DNA for the CDR3: TGTGCCAGCAGTCGGGGGAGGCCGGTTAGTGAGCAGTACTTC.

This clonotype was seen at least ten times. A junction boundary mismatches the germline segment, possibly from a read error. The chain employs TRBV28 and TRBJ1-6; D is ambiguous. CDR3 length: 14 residues. Germline assignment: CDR1 MDHEN and CDR2 SYDVKM. CDR3 in amino acids: CASSFTPYNSPLHF. In DNA form, the CDR3 reads TGTGCCAGCAGTTTTACCCCCTATAACTCACCCCTCCACTTT.

There are many counts of this clonotype. The chain is built from TRBV4-1 and TRBJ2-7, with D maybe TRBD2 (5 bases). The germline V and J ends were trimmed by 4 bases and 3 bases, with 13 bases remaining between them. The CDR3 totals 14 residues. The germline V gene encodes CDR1 MGHRA and CDR2 YSYEKL. CDR3 sequence reads: CASSPPGILYEQYF. The CDR3 nucleotides read TGCGCCAGCAGCCCACCCGGGATCCTCTACGAGCAGTACTTC.

This clonotype was seen ten or more times. The chain recombines TRBV12-5 with TRBJ2-7; 10 bases are shared with TRBD2. Per the germline V gene, CDR1 is LGHNT and CDR2 is FRNRAP. The length of the CDR3 is 14 residues. V lost 7 bases to trimming and J lost 3 bases; unmatched junction nucleotides: 6. CDR3 DNA sequence: TGTGCTAGTGCCCAACTAGCGGGGCACTACGAGCAGTACTTC. This translates into CASAQLAGHYEQYF.

V and J are TRBV29-1 and TRBJ2-2; D gene uncertain. The CDR3 loop spans 14 amino acids. CDR1 is SQVTM, CDR2 ANQGSEA, per germline. This CDR3 is CSFSLGIGTGELFF. The CDR3 coding sequence is TGCAGTTTCAGCCTGGGCATTGGCACCGGGGAGCTGTTTTTT.

Ten or more counts support this clonotype. The chain is built from TRBV28 and TRBJ2-2; 7 bases align to TRBD1. Trimming removed 6 bases from V and 1 base from J; junction bases left unmatched: 5. The CDR3 loop spans 15 amino acids. In germline, CDR1 is MDHEN, CDR2 SYDVKM. CDR3 amino acids: CASSEGQKNTGELFF. The CDR3 DNA reads TGTGCCAGCAGCGAGGGACAGAAGAACACCGGGGAGCTGTTTTTT.

The sample holds many counts of this clonotype. The rearrangement links TRBV27 to TRBJ2-5; D is unresolved. V was cut by 3 bases and J by 1 base, with 12 bases left in between. Germline V gene data show CDR1 as MNHEY and CDR2 as SMNVEV (reference sequence). The CDR3 is 15 residues long. CDR3 sequence (DNA): TGTGCCAGCAGTTTCATCGGGTCATTCCAAGAGACCCAGTACTTC. As protein: CASSFIGSFQETQYF.

V usage is TRBV20-1 and J usage is TRBJ1-1; the D gene is possibly TRBD1 (6 bases). Germline CDR1 is DFQATT and CDR2 is SNEGSKA (reference sequence). V lost 5 bases, J lost 8 bases, and 18 bases lay in between. This CDR3 contains 13 residues. The chain's CDR3 is CSAEQGFVAEAFF. The CDR3 coding sequence is TGCAGTGCTGAACAGGGTTTTGTCGCCGAAGCTTTCTTT.

The chain joins TRBV24-1 to TRBJ2-1; D ambiguous. The V gene's germline CDR1 is KGHDR and CDR2 SFDVKD. V was trimmed by 3 bases and J by 1 base, leaving 9 bases between them. This CDR3 comprises 15 residues. The CDR3 here is CATSDRRGSYNEQFF. CDR3 nucleotide sequence: TGTGCCACCAGTGATAGGCGTGGGTCCTACAATGAGCAGTTCTTC.

This clonotype was observed a handful of times. A much larger clone lies one base from this, so it may be a read error. This chain uses TRBV27 with TRBJ2-2; no clear D. The CDR3 has 13 amino acids. With 8 bases removed from V and 2 bases from J, the gap between germline ends came to 9 bases. The germline V gene encodes CDR1 MNHEY and CDR2 SMNVEV (reference sequence). The CDR3 nucleotides read TGTGCCAGCGGTCTCTATAACACCGGGGAGCTGTTTTTT. It yields the protein CASGLYNTGELFF.

The rearrangement uses TRBV18 and TRBJ2-3; either TRBD1 or TRBD2 may supply D (5 bases each). Germline assignment: CDR1 KGHSH and CDR2 LQKENI. The CDR3 sequence is 17 residues long. V was pared by 3 bases and J by 2 bases, with 18 bases between. The DNA for the CDR3 is TGTGCCAGCTCACCCATACCCGGGACGGTCAACACAGATACGCAGTATTTT. This gives the protein CASSPIPGTVNTDTQYF.

This clonotype occurred many times. The chain combines TRBV5-1 with TRBJ2-5; TRBD1 might be the D (6 bases). The CDR3 loop spans 16 amino acids. CDR1 is SGHRS, CDR2 YFSETQ, per germline. V shed 4 bases and J shed 4 bases, with 20 bases lying between them. CDR3 residues: CASSNRAWSQGETQYF. DNA of the CDR3: TGCGCCAGCAGCAACAGGGCTTGGAGCCAGGGAGAGACCCAGTACTTC.

This clonotype has at least ten counts. The rearrangement links TRBV20-1 to TRBJ1-5; 10 bases map to TRBD1. Unmatched junction bases numbered 13, after V lost 1 base and J lost 7 bases. Germline V gene data show CDR1 as DFQATT and CDR2 as SNEGSKA (reference sequence). The CDR3 spans 17 residues. CDR3 in amino acids: CSARGTGGERSRQPQHF. Written as DNA, the CDR3 is TGCAGTGCTAGAGGGACAGGGGGAGAACGAAGCAGGCAGCCCCAGCATTTT.

This clonotype occurred once. This likely comes from a read error, as the CDR3 has no conserved phenylalanine or tryptophan at its end. The rearrangement uses TRBV7-6 and TRBJ2-3; 11 bases are a match to TRBD2. The trim removed 5 bases at V and 4 bases at J, leaving 8 bases unmatched. CDR3 length equals 16 residues. Germline CDR1 reads SGHVS; CDR2 reads FNYEAQ. The CDR3 protein is CASSPIAGGVADTQYS. CDR3 bases: TGTGCCAGCAGCCCTATAGCGGGAGGGGTCGCAGATACGCAGTATTCT.

This clonotype was seen repeatedly, ten times or more. The DNA for the CDR3 is TGTGCCAGCAGTGTGAGGGTCCGGACAGATACGCAGTATTTT. This sequence encodes CASSVRVRTDTQYF. This rearrangement joins TRBV2 to TRBJ2-3; perhaps TRBD2 as D (5 bases). CDR1 is SNHLY, CDR2 FYNNEI, per germline. Trimming took 4 bases from V and 3 from J, leaving 11 bases between them. The CDR3 covers 14 residues. The complete variable domain, with remaining parts taken from reference TRBV2 and TRBJ2-3, reads EPEVTQTPSHQVTQMGQEVILRCVPISNHLYFYWYRQILGQKVEFLVSFYNNEISEKSEIFDDQFSVERPDGSNFTLKIRSTKLEDSAMYFCASSVRVRTDTQYFGPGTRLTVL.

Note on this clonotype: Possible read error: a much larger clone is one base away. This chain links TRBV30 with TRBJ1-5; TRBD1 aligns across 9 bases. Germline trimming cut 5 bases from V and 2 bases from J; bases unmatched to any gene: 10. The V gene's germline CDR1 is GTSNPN and CDR2 SVGIG (reference sequence). This CDR3 spans 16 amino acids. This CDR3 is CAWGTGGRGGNQPQHF. The CDR3 bases are TGTGCCTGGGGTACAGGGGGCAGGGGTGGCAATCAGCCCCAGCATTTT.

This clonotype was observed many times. The J gene is TRBJ2-3, the V gene TRBV10-3; TRBD2 is a possible D gene (6 bases). Between the trimmed V and J ends, which lost 4 bases and 5 bases, there was a span of 13 bases. From germline, CDR1 is ENHRY and CDR2 SYGVKD. The CDR3 runs to 14 residues. In DNA, the CDR3 is TGTGCCATCAGTGGAGGGACGGGGGAAGATACGCAGTATTTT. Residues: CAISGGTGEDTQYF.